The clone carrying this TCR beta chain was seen once. Its specificity is unknown. V was pared by 2 bases and J by 0 bases, with 4 bases of the junction left unmatched. The CDR3 extends over 18 amino acids. Per germline, CDR1 SGHVS and CDR2 FQNEAQ. Time point reported: blood 2 weeks post-SBRT. Treatment in this sample: 15 Gy SBRT to primary tumor, nephrectomy 4 weeks later. After SBRT, blood was collected at 2 and 4 weeks, plus baseline. Clones were sequenced by immunoSEQ multiplex PCR, and TCRdb holds only the in-frame ones, with some missing. The sample lists roughly 140,000 clones, around 90% occurring once. This specimen comes from a study of radiation and T cells in renal cell carcinoma. Looking at the study overall: Nephrectomy followed 15 Gy stereotactic body radiation by 4 weeks. General study results and limits: In blood, top tumor clones expanded by 2 weeks, shrinking by 4. Baseline intratumoral clonotype presence is unknown without pretreatment biopsies.

V and J are TRBV7-8 and TRBJ2-2; 12 positions agree with TRBD2. This specimen was blood, taken from a patient whose treatment included radiotherapy and nephrectomy. This clonotype was sampled from a woman aged 45-59 years with renal cell carcinoma. In DNA form, the CDR3 reads TGTGCCAGCAGCTTACTAGCGGGGGGGTTTTCGAACACCGGGGAGCTGTTTTTT. Its translation is CASSLLAGGFSNTGELFF.